The rows below give T cell receptor beta chains drawn from one sample of a study of shared clonotypes between healthy human individuals. Sequencing used immunoSEQ multiplex PCR; TCRdb keeps in-frame clones, though not all of them. The sample records hundreds of thousands of clones, roughly three quarters being singletons. Sequencing was performed on PBMCs. These receptor sequences come from a middle-aged woman in good health. Some clones in this sample may be carry-over from other donors' samples. CDR3s include the opening cysteine and the closing phenylalanine or tryptophan. A D gene is named only where the DNA matches it firmly. Clone size, where shown, is once, few, many, or a class for clones that have expanded.

v_call	d_call	clone_size	j_call	cdr3_aa	cdr3_nt
TRBV28	TRBD2	-	TRBJ2-7	CASSLFETSGSYEQYF	TGTGCCAGCAGTTTATTTGAGACTAGCGGGTCCTACGAGCAGTACTTC
TRBV6-6	-	-	TRBJ1-3	CASSYGRMGSGNTIYF	TGTGCCAGCAGTTATGGCAGGATGGGCTCTGGAAACACCATATATTTT
TRBV7-2	-	-	TRBJ1-5	CASSFGGRSNQPQHF	TGTGCCAGCAGCTTCGGGGGCAGGAGCAATCAGCCCCAGCATTTT
TRBV5-1	TRBD1	-	TRBJ2-7	CASSTSTGIPYEQYF	TGCGCCAGCAGCACCTCGACAGGGATTCCCTACGAGCAGTACTTC
TRBV28	TRBD1	-	TRBJ2-7	CASSLGSGQTYEQYF	TGTGCCAGCAGTTTGGGGTCGGGACAGACCTACGAGCAGTACTTC
TRBV7-8	-	-	TRBJ1-5	CASSSRHATEYSNQPQHF	TGTGCCAGCAGCTCAAGACACGCTACAGAGTATAGCAATCAGCCCCAGCATTTT
TRBV28	TRBD1	-	TRBJ2-7	CASRTGQGYEQYF	TGTGCCAGCAGAACGGGACAGGGCTACGAGCAGTACTTC
TRBV13	-	once	TRBJ1-4	CASSTTQGTNEKLFF	TGTGCCAGCAGCACCACACAGGGAACTAATGAAAAACTGTTTTTT
TRBV6-5	TRBD1	-	TRBJ1-2	CASRDRVEGYGYTF	TGTGCCAGCAGGGACAGGGTTGAGGGCTATGGCTACACCTTC
TRBV25-1	TRBD1	-	TRBJ2-2	CASSEGTGWNTGELFF	TGTGCCAGCAGTGAAGGGACAGGGTGGAACACCGGGGAGCTGTTTTTT
TRBV18	TRBD2	few	TRBJ2-3	CASSRGSGANTDTQYF	TGTGCCAGCTCAAGGGGTAGCGGGGCCAACACAGATACGCAGTATTTT
TRBV27	TRBD1	-	TRBJ2-7	CASSTTGPYEQYF	TGTGCCAGCAGTACGACAGGGCCCTACGAGCAGTACTTC
TRBV9	-	-	TRBJ2-5	CASSVGREWFEETQYF	TGTGCCAGCAGCGTAGGCAGGGAGTGGTTCGAAGAGACCCAGTACTTC
TRBV5-1	TRBD2	-	TRBJ2-7	CASSLRAGGAYEQYF	TGCGCCAGCAGTTTGCGAGCGGGAGGGGCCTACGAGCAGTACTTC
TRBV28	-	-	TRBJ1-5	CASSYGTGPIQPQHF	TGTGCCAGCAGTTATGGGACGGGCCCAATTCAGCCCCAGCATTTT
TRBV5-1	-	-	TRBJ2-7	CASRQGSISYEQYF	TGCGCCAGCAGGCAGGGGTCAATCTCCTACGAGCAGTACTTC
TRBV5-1	-	-	TRBJ1-1	CASSLTDSNTEAFF	TGCGCCAGCAGCCTGACCGACAGCAACACTGAAGCTTTCTTT
TRBV6-4	TRBD1	-	TRBJ2-7	CASDDGQENYEQYF	TGTGCCAGCGACGATGGACAGGAGAACTACGAGCAGTACTTC
TRBV6-1	-	few	TRBJ2-7	CASKPRGPGAYEQYF	TGTGCCAGCAAACCGAGGGGACCGGGGGCGTACGAGCAGTACTTC
TRBV6-5	-	-	TRBJ1-3	CASSYSNPGLDTIYF	TGTGCCAGCAGTTACTCGAATCCGGGGCTAGACACCATATATTTT
TRBV7-2	TRBD1	-	TRBJ1-2	CASSLRGQGGYTF	TGTGCCAGCAGCTTAAGGGGACAGGGTGGCTACACCTTC
TRBV30	-	-	TRBJ2-5	CAWSVTGTRHETQYF	TGTGCCTGGAGTGTAACGGGTACACGACACGAGACCCAGTACTTC
TRBV6-1	-	once	TRBJ2-7	CASSERSGFIYEQYF	TGTGCCAGCAGTGAACGCTCAGGGTTTATCTACGAGCAGTACTTC
TRBV5-1	TRBD1	-	TRBJ1-1	CASSTGTVNTEAFF	TGCGCCAGCAGCACCGGGACAGTGAACACTGAAGCTTTCTTT
TRBV28	-	-	TRBJ1-4	CASSLGRGEGISPVATNEKLFF	TGTGCCAGCAGTTTAGGAAGGGGAGAGGGAATTTCTCCCGTAGCAACTAATGAGAAACTGTTTTTT
TRBV28	-	-	TRBJ1-2	CASSLETDRGYTF	TGTGCCAGCAGTTTAGAGACAGATCGGGGCTACACCTTC
TRBV5-6	-	once	TRBJ1-1	CASSLAVGGAFF	TGTGCCAGCAGCCTGGCCGTGGGTGGCGCTTTCTTT
TRBV5-1	-	-	TRBJ2-5	CASSPGHQETQYF	TGCGCCAGCAGCCCGGGACACCAAGAGACCCAGTACTTC
TRBV6-6	TRBD2	-	TRBJ2-7	CASSYGTSGYYEQYF	TGTGCCAGCAGTTACGGGACTAGCGGATACTACGAGCAGTACTTC
TRBV5-4	TRBD1	-	TRBJ2-4	CASSLVNDRALAKNIQYF	TGTGCCAGCAGCTTGGTCAACGACAGGGCCTTAGCCAAAAACATTCAGTACTTC
TRBV10-1	TRBD2	-	TRBJ2-1	CASSESRLANYEQFF	TGCGCCAGCAGTGAGTCGAGACTAGCGAATTATGAGCAGTTCTTC
TRBV19	-	-	TRBJ2-6	CATRDGGSGANVLTF	TGTGCCACCCGGGACGGGGGCTCTGGGGCCAACGTCCTGACTTTC
TRBV12-5	TRBD1	once	TRBJ2-5	CASGWGPDRGEETQYF	TGTGCTAGTGGCTGGGGACCCGACAGGGGGGAAGAGACCCAGTACTTC
TRBV30	-	-	TRBJ1-5	CAWSREGGSQPQHF	TGTGCCTGGAGTCGGGAGGGGGGAAGTCAGCCCCAGCATTTT
TRBV28	TRBD2	-	TRBJ2-2	CASSLPPRLAGGTGELFF	TGTGCCAGCAGTCTCCCCCCGCGGCTAGCGGGAGGGACCGGGGAGCTGTTTTTT
TRBV4-2	TRBD1	-	TRBJ2-5	CASSQDGTGDQETQYF	TGTGCCAGCAGCCAAGATGGGACAGGGGATCAAGAGACCCAGTACTTC
TRBV30	TRBD1	once	TRBJ1-2	CAWSEGQGLGGYTF	TGTGCCTGGTCGGAGGGACAGGGGTTAGGTGGCTACACCTTC
TRBV7-9	-	-	TRBJ1-1	CASSLPAGITEAFF	TGTGCCAGCAGCTTACCCGCGGGGATCACTGAAGCTTTCTTT
TRBV6-5	-	few	TRBJ2-7	CASSFSSWGANYEQYF	TGTGCCAGCAGTTTTAGTAGTTGGGGGGCTAACTACGAGCAGTACTTC
TRBV25-1	TRBD1	-	TRBJ1-2	CASRTGYGYTF	TGTGCCAGCAGGACAGGGTATGGCTACACCTTC
TRBV4-1	TRBD1	many	TRBJ1-4	CASRGYRGPTEKLFF	TGCGCCAGCAGGGGTTACAGGGGGCCGACTGAAAAACTGTTTTTT
TRBV5-4	TRBD2	-	TRBJ2-5	CASSLVVAGDGETQYF	TGTGCCAGCAGCTTGGTCGTAGCGGGAGACGGGGAGACCCAGTACTTC
TRBV7-2	-	-	TRBJ2-2	CASSPHPHRPDTGELFF	TGTGCCAGCAGCCCACACCCCCATAGACCAGACACCGGGGAGCTGTTTTTT
TRBV6-6	TRBD1	-	TRBJ1-2	CASSTTGVGYTF	TGTGCCAGCAGTACAACAGGGGTCGGCTACACCTTC
TRBV19	-	-	TRBJ2-7	CASSLEALSSYEQYF	TGTGCCAGTAGCCTTGAGGCCCTTAGCTCCTACGAGCAGTACTTC
TRBV20-1	-	-	TRBJ1-4	CSVQGTEKLFF	TGCAGTGTGCAGGGTACAGAAAAACTGTTTTTT
TRBV5-1	-	-	TRBJ2-1	CASSSDSRTYNEQFF	TGCGCCAGCAGCTCGGACAGCCGAACTTACAATGAGCAGTTCTTC
TRBV15	-	few	TRBJ2-1	CATSRETGRLYNEQFF	TGTGCCACCAGCAGAGAGACCGGACGGCTATACAATGAGCAGTTCTTC
TRBV18	-	-	TRBJ2-3	CASSPLLTRTDTQYF	TGTGCCAGCTCACCACTTTTAACCCGGACAGATACGCAGTATTTT
TRBV11-2	-	once	TRBJ2-7	CASSLLGGYEQYF	TGTGCCAGCAGCCTGTTAGGGGGCTACGAGCAGTACTTC
TRBV7-9	TRBD1	-	TRBJ2-5	CASSLEQGVETQYF	TGTGCCAGCAGCTTAGAACAGGGGGTAGAGACCCAGTACTTC
TRBV4-3	-	-	TRBJ2-7	CASSHTDRPYEQYF	TGCGCCAGCAGCCACACAGACAGACCCTACGAGCAGTACTTC
TRBV30	TRBD1	-	TRBJ1-2	CARDSRNYGYTF	TGTGCCCGGGACAGTCGTAACTATGGCTACACCTTC
TRBV28	TRBD2	few	TRBJ2-7	CASSSAGDEQYF	TGTGCCAGCAGTTCGGCGGGAGACGAGCAGTACTTC
TRBV6-5	TRBD1	-	TRBJ2-7	CASSYGTGSEQYF	TGTGCCAGCAGTTACGGGACAGGGAGCGAGCAGTACTTC
TRBV5-4	-	-	TRBJ2-3	CASAAEGRTDTQYF	TGTGCCAGCGCGGCGGAGGGGAGGACAGATACGCAGTATTTT
TRBV18	-	-	TRBJ2-1	CASSPRLPEYNEQFF	TGTGCCAGCTCACCACGACTACCGGAGTACAATGAGCAGTTCTTC
TRBV5-8	-	once	TRBJ2-7	CASSTEVTYEQYF	TGTGCCAGCAGCACGGAAGTAACCTACGAGCAGTACTTC